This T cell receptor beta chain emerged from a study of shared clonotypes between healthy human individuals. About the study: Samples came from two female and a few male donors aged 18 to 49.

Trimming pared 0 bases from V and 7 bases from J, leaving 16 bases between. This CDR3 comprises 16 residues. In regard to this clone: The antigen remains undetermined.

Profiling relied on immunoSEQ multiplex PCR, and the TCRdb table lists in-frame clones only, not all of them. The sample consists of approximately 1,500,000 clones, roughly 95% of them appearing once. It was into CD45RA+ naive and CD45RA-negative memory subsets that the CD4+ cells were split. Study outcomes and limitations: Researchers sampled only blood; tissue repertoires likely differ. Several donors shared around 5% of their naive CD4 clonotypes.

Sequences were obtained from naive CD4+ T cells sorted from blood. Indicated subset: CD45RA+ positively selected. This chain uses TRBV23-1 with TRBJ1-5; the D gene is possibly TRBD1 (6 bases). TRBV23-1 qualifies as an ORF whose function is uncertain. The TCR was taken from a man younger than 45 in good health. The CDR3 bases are TGCGCCAGCAGTCAATCGGCCAGGGGAGATCTCCAGCCCCAGCATTTT. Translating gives CASSQSARGDLQPQHF.